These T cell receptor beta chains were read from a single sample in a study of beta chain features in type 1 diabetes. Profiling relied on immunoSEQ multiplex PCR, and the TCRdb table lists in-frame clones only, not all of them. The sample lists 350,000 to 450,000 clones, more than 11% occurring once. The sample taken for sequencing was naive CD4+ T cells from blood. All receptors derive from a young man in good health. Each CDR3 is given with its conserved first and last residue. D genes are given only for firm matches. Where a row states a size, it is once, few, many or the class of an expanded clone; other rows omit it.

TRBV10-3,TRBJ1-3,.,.,CAISTWGLTSGNTIYF,TGTGCCATCAGTACCTGGGGCCTAACCTCTGGAAACACCATATATTTT
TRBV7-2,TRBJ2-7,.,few,CASSLAGQYEQYF,TGTGCCAGCAGCTTAGCCGGTCAGTACGAGCAGTACTTC
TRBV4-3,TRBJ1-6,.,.,CASSQDQRNSPLHF,TGCGCCAGCAGCCAAGATCAGAGGAATTCACCCCTCCACTTT
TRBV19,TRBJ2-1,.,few,CASSKEGNEQFF,TGTGCCAGTAGTAAAGAGGGCAATGAGCAGTTCTTC
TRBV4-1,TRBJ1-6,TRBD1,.,CASSQAGRGNSPLHF,TGCGCCAGCAGCCAAGCCGGCAGGGGGAATTCACCCCTCCACTTT
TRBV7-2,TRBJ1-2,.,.,CASRQDSYGYTF,TGTGCCAGCAGGCAAGACAGTTATGGCTACACCTTC
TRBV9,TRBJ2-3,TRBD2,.,CASSVNYAGGATDTQYF,TGTGCCAGCAGCGTAAACTACGCGGGAGGGGCCACAGATACGCAGTATTTT
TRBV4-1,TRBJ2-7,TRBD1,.,CASSQGADRANEQYF,TGCGCCAGCAGCCAAGGCGCTGACAGGGCCAACGAGCAGTACTTC
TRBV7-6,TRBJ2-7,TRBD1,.,CASSLEVPDRTYEQYF,TGTGCCAGCAGCTTAGAGGTCCCGGACAGGACCTACGAGCAGTACTTC
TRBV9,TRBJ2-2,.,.,CASSPVRSVTGELFF,TGTGCCAGCAGCCCCGTCCGCAGCGTAACCGGGGAGCTGTTTTTT
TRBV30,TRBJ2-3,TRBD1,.,CAWSPGQGVSDTQYF,TGTGCCTGGAGTCCGGGACAGGGAGTATCAGATACGCAGTATTTT
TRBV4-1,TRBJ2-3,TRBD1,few,CASSSGQSYTDTQYF,TGCGCCAGCAGCTCGGGACAGTCCTACACAGATACGCAGTATTTT
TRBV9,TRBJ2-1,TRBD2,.,CASSSSGTSGRFF,TGTGCCAGCAGCTCCTCCGGGACTAGCGGGAGATTCTTC